Presented here are 9 T cell receptor beta chains from one specimen sequenced in a study of blood T cell repertoires in COVID-19. Data came from immunoSEQ multiplex PCR; TCRdb stores just in-frame clones and leaves some out. The table includes under 150,000 clones, over 75% detected once. The sample taken for sequencing was PBMCs or T cells enriched from blood (not recorded which). The receptors were gathered from a man aged 45-60 years in a cohort exposed to, infected with or recovered from COVID-19 (not recorded which).

The CDR3 loop is CSAEVIRETQYF. CDR3 DNA sequence: TGCAGCGCCGAAGTGATACGGGAGACCCAGTACTTC. The V call is TRBV29-1, the J call TRBJ2-5; the D is unclear. Germline values: CDR1 SQVTM, CDR2 ANQGSEA. V was cut by 7 bases and J by 5 bases, with 14 bases left in between. The CDR3 totals 12 residues.

This sequence joins TRBV3-1 (or the pseudogene TRBV3-2) and TRBJ1-2; D uncertain. Deletions cut 4 bases from V and 6 bases from J, with 9 bases between. Per germline, CDR1 LGHDT and CDR2 YNNKEL (reference sequence). There are 12 residues in the CDR3. CDR3 amino acids: CASSPTSHGYTF. In DNA form, the CDR3 reads TGTGCCAGCAGCCCCACAAGTCATGGCTACACCTTC.

This clone appeared a few times. J is TRBJ1-5 and V is TRBV24-1, with a weak D call TRBD1 (5 bases). Germline values: CDR1 KGHDR, CDR2 SFDVKD. V was shortened by 5 bases and J by 2 bases, with 6 bases between the two germline ends. This CDR3 comprises 13 residues. The DNA for the CDR3 is TGTGCCACCAGTGGGGGGGGCAATCAGCCCCAGCATTTT. It codes for CATSGGGNQPQHF.

This chain uses TRBV4-1 with TRBJ2-2, with 16 nucleotides matching TRBD2. V trimming: 4 bases; J trimming: 6 bases; junction bases outside the gene matches: 2. Per the germline V gene, CDR1 is MGHRA and CDR2 is YSYEKL. CDR3 size: 16 residues. CDR3 DNA sequence: TGCGCCAGCAGCCTGGGACTAGCGGGGGGGCCCGGGGAGCTGTTTTTT. It codes for CASSLGLAGGPGELFF.

This rearrangement joins TRBV5-6 to TRBJ1-5; D is possibly TRBD1 (5 bases). Trimming removed 0 bases at V and 6 bases at J, with 13 bases between. This CDR3 is 15 amino acids long. CDR1 is SGHDT and CDR2 is YYEEEE in the germline V gene. CDR3 sequence (DNA): TGTGCCAGCAGCTTGGGAGGGGAGGGTTTTCAGCCCCAGCATTTT. Its protein product is CASSLGGEGFQPQHF. Combining the CDR3 with reference TRBV5-6 and TRBJ1-5 gives the whole variable domain DAGVTQSPTHLIKTRGQQVTLRCSPKSGHDTVSWYQQALGQGPQFIFQYYEEEERQRGNFPDRFSGHQFPNYSSELNVNALLLGDSALYLCASSLGGEGFQPQHFGDGTRLSIL.

As DNA, the CDR3 is TGTGCCAGCAGCCAGCAACAGGGGAGAACTGAAGCTTTCTTT. Translated: CASSQQQGRTEAFF. This chain uses TRBV11-2 with TRBJ1-1, with TRBD1 matching over 7 bases. The V segment lost 5 bases and the J segment 5 bases; nucleotides outside the gene matches: 8. This CDR3 comprises 14 residues. CDR1 and CDR2 (germline): SGHAT, FQNNGV.

This chain connects TRBV13 to TRBJ2-7; the D gene is possibly TRBD2 (5 bases). The CDR3 runs 14 residues. V gave up 5 bases and J gave up 2 bases, with 13 bases separating them. CDR1 PRHDT and CDR2 FYEKMQ come from the germline V gene (reference sequence). The CDR3 here is CASSPRVLAYEQYF. CDR3 sequence (DNA): TGTGCCAGCAGCCCCCGAGTACTAGCCTACGAGCAGTACTTC.

The J gene is TRBJ2-7, the V gene TRBV14; D uncertain. The V and J ends lost 2 bases and 5 bases respectively, with 13 bases between them. CDR1 SGHDN and CDR2 FVKESK come from the germline V gene. The CDR3 extends over 14 amino acids. CDR3 region: CASSQRSRFDEQYF. Written as DNA, the CDR3 is TGTGCCAGCAGCCAAAGGAGCCGATTCGACGAGCAGTACTTC.

V and J are TRBV21-1 and TRBJ1-1. TRBV21-1 is given as a pseudogene. This CDR3 spans 14 amino acids. CDR3 DNA sequence: TGTGCCAGCACCCCGCCGGAGAAGAACACTGAAGCTTTCTTT. This gives the protein CASTPPEKNTEAFF.